This T cell receptor (beta chain) stems from a study of blood T cell repertoires in COVID-19. Study-wide context: From T cells, B-cell-depleted T cells, or PBMCs came the material, which was cDNA or gDNA.

The data were produced by immunoSEQ multiplex PCR, yet TCRdb's version contains in-frame clones alone and is incomplete. The data contain about 260,000 clones, around four fifths of them singletons. CDR1 SNHLY and CDR2 FYNNEI come from the germline V gene. The CDR3 loop spans 16 amino acids. V was clipped by 3 bases and J by 2 bases, with 15 bases between them. This TCR was sampled from a man aged 60-69 years with acute or convalescent COVID-19. The sequenced sample was peripheral blood. The chain uses TRBV2 and TRBJ2-3; D is possibly TRBD2 (7 bases). CDR3: CASSEGGAGPTDTQYF. CDR3 DNA: TGTGCCAGCAGTGAGGGGGGGGCGGGGCCCACAGATACGCAGTATTTT.